The text below deals with one T cell receptor beta chain. This entry is derived from a study of STAT5B mutations in CD4+ large granular lymphocyte leukemia. Buffy coats from healthy blood donors served as controls. The CDR3 is 17 amino acids. The germline gives CDR1 SQVTM, CDR2 ANQGSEA. V was pared by 2 bases and J by 8 bases, with 24 bases between. Produced via immunoSEQ multiplex PCR; TCRdb's table is partial and in-frame only. The sample includes 30,000 to 40,000 clones, approximately 69% of them seen just once. The clonotype was recovered from a human donor in good health. The sample consisted of CD4+ T cells from blood buffy coats. V is TRBV29-1 and J is TRBJ1-4, with D possibly being TRBD1 (5 bases). The CDR3 nucleotides read TGCAGCGTTGAAAAGCTGGGGGACTTCCGCTCAAGAGAAAAACTGTTTTTT. This translates into CSVEKLGDFRSREKLFF.